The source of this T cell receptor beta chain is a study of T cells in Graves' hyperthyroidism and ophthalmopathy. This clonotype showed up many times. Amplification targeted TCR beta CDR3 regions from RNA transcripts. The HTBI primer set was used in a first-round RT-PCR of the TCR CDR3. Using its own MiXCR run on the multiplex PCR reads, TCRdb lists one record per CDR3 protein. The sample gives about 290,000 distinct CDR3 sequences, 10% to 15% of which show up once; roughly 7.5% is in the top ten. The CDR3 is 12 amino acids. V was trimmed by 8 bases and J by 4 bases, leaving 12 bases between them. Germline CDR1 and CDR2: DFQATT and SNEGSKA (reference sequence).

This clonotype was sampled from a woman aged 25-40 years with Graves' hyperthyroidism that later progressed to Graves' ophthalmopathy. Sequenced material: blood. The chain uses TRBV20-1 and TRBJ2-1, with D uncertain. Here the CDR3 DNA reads TGCAGTAGCATAAGGATTTACAATGAGCAGTTCTTC. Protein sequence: CSSIRIYNEQFF.